The 2 T cell receptor beta chains below were found in one sample sequenced in a study of radiotherapy plus CTLA-4 blockade in lung cancer. Here immunoSEQ multiplex PCR was the method, and the copy in TCRdb shows in-frame clones only, minus some. The table includes tens of thousands of clones, under 80% detected once. This material consisted of peripheral blood, taken from a patient treated with radiotherapy plus ipilimumab. These receptors were taken from a human donor with non-small cell lung cancer who had a partial response to radiotherapy plus ipilimumab. Some clones in this sample may be carry-over from other donors' samples.

This clone came up a few times. This rearrangement joins TRBV5-4 to TRBJ2-5; tentatively, D is TRBD1 (6 bases). V was pared by 3 bases and J by 2 bases, with 11 bases between. Per the germline V gene, CDR1 is SGHNT and CDR2 is YYREEE (reference sequence). CDR3 length: 14 residues. CDR3: CASSYLDRQETQYF. In DNA, the CDR3 is TGTGCCAGCAGCTACCTCGACAGGCAAGAGACCCAGTACTTC.

This chain links TRBV27 with TRBJ1-1; TRBD1 agrees at 12 bases. Germline assignment: CDR1 MNHEY and CDR2 SMNVEV (reference sequence). CDR3 size: 21 residues. V lost 1 base to trimming and J lost 0 bases; unmatched junction nucleotides: 15. The CDR3, as DNA: TGTGCCAGCAGTTTATACCCCCCCGGGACAGGGGGCTTAGGGATGAACACTGAAGCTTTCTTT. The encoded protein is CASSLYPPGTGGLGMNTEAFF.